Following are 13 T cell receptor beta chains from one sample sequenced in a study of chemoradiotherapy in HPV16-positive cancers. The repertoire was sequenced with immunoSEQ multiplex PCR; TCRdb's copy has only in-frame clones and lacks some. Of roughly 20,000 clones in the sample, 75% to 90% were seen once. The specimen was blood, collected from a patient who underwent chemoradiotherapy. The source is a human donor with HPV-associated anogenital cancer.

The chain employs TRBV7-8 and TRBJ2-7; 9 bases align to TRBD2. Looked up from germline, CDR1 is SGHVS and CDR2 is FQNEAQ. The CDR3 contains 14 residues. V was pared by 5 bases and J by 2 bases, with 4 bases of the junction left unmatched. The DNA for the CDR3 is TGTGCCAGCAGCCCGGGACTAGCTGCCTACGAGCAGTACTTC. Its translation is CASSPGLAAYEQYF.

The rearrangement joins TRBV19 to TRBJ1-2, with a weak D call TRBD1 (5 bases). Germline CDR1 reads LNHDA; CDR2 reads SQIVND (reference sequence). With 2 bases removed from V and 7 bases from J, the gap between germline ends came to 8 bases. This CDR3 is 12 amino acids long. CDR3 nucleotides: TGTGCCAGTAGTATATGGGGGTCTGGCTACACCTTC. Translated: CASSIWGSGYTF.

There are a few counts of this clone. The chain employs TRBV5-4 and TRBJ1-2; 8 nucleotides align to TRBD1. Germline trimming cut 4 bases from V and 6 bases from J; bases unmatched to any gene: 8. Germline-derived CDR1 and CDR2 are SGHNT and YYREEE (reference sequence). The CDR3 totals 14 residues. CDR3 DNA sequence: TGTGCCAGCAGCCGGGAGGGACAGGATAATGGCTACACCTTC. It yields the protein CASSREGQDNGYTF. Variable domain in full (rest from reference TRBV5-4 and TRBJ1-2): ETGVTQSPTHLIKTRGQQVTLRCSSQSGHNTVSWYQQALGQGPQFIFQYYREEENGRGNFPPRFSGLQFPNYSSELNVNALELDDSALYLCASSREGQDNGYTFGSGTRLTVV.

J is TRBJ1-2 and V is TRBV5-4; the D gene is possibly TRBD1 (6 bases). Germline values: CDR1 SGHNT, CDR2 YYREEE (reference sequence). This CDR3 contains 16 residues. V lost 4 bases, J lost 4 bases, and 20 bases lay in between. The CDR3: CASSHLLGGAGYGYTF. CDR3 DNA sequence: TGTGCCAGCAGCCACCTCCTCGGGGGCGCCGGCTATGGCTACACCTTC.

The chain couples TRBV10-1 to TRBJ1-2; 7 bases agree with TRBD1. This CDR3 spans 20 amino acids. From germline, CDR1 is WNHNN and CDR2 SYGVQD (reference sequence). The junction had 20 bases not matched to a gene; V was cut back by 2 bases and J by 2 bases. In nucleotides, the CDR3 is TGCGCCAGCAGTGAGAAGACATTCTTACTACCGGGACAGAAAAACTATGGCTACACCTTC. It codes for CASSEKTFLLPGQKNYGYTF.

This chain links TRBV5-5 with TRBJ1-3; D gene unclear. CDR3 size: 15 residues. Germline V gene data show CDR1 as SGHKS and CDR2 as YYEKEE (reference sequence). V dropped 5 bases and J dropped 0 bases, with 12 bases sitting between them. The CDR3 DNA reads TGTGCCAGCAGGCTGGGAGGATCCTCTGGAAACACCATATATTTT. It translates to CASRLGGSSGNTIYF.

This sequence joins TRBV19 and TRBJ1-2, with D possibly TRBD1 on 6 matching bases. The CDR3 extends over 14 amino acids. With 6 bases removed from V and 6 bases from J, the gap between germline ends came to 17 bases. CDR1 LNHDA and CDR2 SQIVND come from the germline V gene (reference sequence). The CDR3 DNA is TGTGCCAGTAGCCTCAACAGGGACGGGGATGGCTACACCTTC. This gives the protein CASSLNRDGDGYTF.

This clone was detected once. V is TRBV9 and J is TRBJ2-2, with D unresolved. The CDR3 is 14 amino acids. V was shortened by 0 bases and J by 2 bases, with 5 bases between the two germline ends. The germline gives CDR1 SGDLS, CDR2 YYNGEE. Here the CDR3 reads CASSVETNTGELFF. CDR3 DNA: TGTGCCAGCAGCGTAGAAACTAACACCGGGGAGCTGTTTTTT. The full variable domain, rest sourced from reference TRBV9 and TRBJ2-2, is DSGVTQTPKHLITATGQRVTLRCSPRSGDLSVYWYQQSLDQGLQFLIQYYNGEERAKGNILERFSAQQFPDLHSELNLSSLELGDSALYFCASSVETNTGELFFGEGSRLTVL.

The rearrangement joins TRBV13 to TRBJ2-1; 12 positions agree with TRBD2. Per the germline V gene, CDR1 is PRHDT and CDR2 is FYEKMQ (reference sequence). Germline trimming cut 5 bases from V and 7 bases from J; bases unmatched to any gene: 6. There are 15 residues in the CDR3. The chain's CDR3 is CASSRTSGEDNEQFF. CDR3 coding DNA: TGTGCCAGCAGCCGGACTAGCGGGGAGGATAATGAGCAGTTCTTC.

The chain is built from TRBV28 and TRBJ1-1, with D maybe TRBD1 (5 bases). Germline CDR1 is MDHEN and CDR2 is SYDVKM. Trimming pared 7 bases from V and 1 base from J, leaving 19 bases between. CDR3 length equals 16 residues. The CDR3 DNA reads as TGTGCCAGCATAGCCGGGGTGGGGGTGACGAACACTGAAGCTTTCTTT. Protein sequence: CASIAGVGVTNTEAFF.

The rearrangement uses TRBV10-1 and TRBJ1-4; D is ambiguous. Germline V gene lookup returns CDR1 WNHNN and CDR2 SYGVQD (reference sequence). V gave up 5 bases and J gave up 10 bases, with 8 bases separating them. The CDR3 consists of 11 residues. CDR3: CASSQSGKLFF. CDR3 in DNA: TGCGCCAGCAGTCAATCTGGAAAACTGTTTTTT.

This chain connects TRBV5-4 to TRBJ1-3, with D perhaps matching TRBD1 (6 bases). The CDR3 covers 14 residues. V lost 2 bases and J lost 4, with 10 bases in between. The germline V gene encodes CDR1 SGHNT and CDR2 YYREEE (reference sequence). This CDR3 reads CASSLGGTGNTIYF. CDR3 DNA sequence: TGTGCCAGCAGCTTAGGAGGGACAGGAAACACCATATATTTT.

V and J are TRBV6-1 and TRBJ2-7; TRBD1 agrees at 10 bases. CDR3 length equals 12 residues. V was pared by 6 bases and J by 6 bases, with 2 bases of the junction left unmatched. CDR1 is MNHNS, CDR2 SASEGT, per germline. The CDR3 DNA is TGTGCCAGCAGCCGGACAGGGGGCGAGCAGTACTTC. This translates into CASSRTGGEQYF.